One sample yielded the 19 T cell receptor beta chains listed below, sequenced in a study of CD8 T cells in Susac syndrome. With random hexamers, reverse transcription was performed on about 0.5 to 1 ug of RNA. In TCRdb, the immunoSEQ multiplex PCR reads were re-called with MiXCR into one record per CDR3 protein. The table records about 120,000 distinct CDR3 sequences, 94% of them present only once. What was sequenced was CD4+ T cells from PBMCs. These receptors were collected from a human donor in good health.

J is TRBJ2-2 and V is TRBV6-2 or TRBV6-3; 10 bases line up with TRBD1. Germline CDR1 reads MNHEY; CDR2 reads SVGEGT. The CDR3 is 17 amino acids. V was clipped by 5 bases and J by 4 bases; unmatched bases: 10. CDR3 sequence: CASSTFWDRGPTGELFF. The CDR3 region has the DNA TGTGCCAGCAGTACCTTTTGGGACAGGGGTCCCACCGGGGAGCTGTTTTTT.

This clonotype was seen only once. CDR3 sequence reads: CATSDFKTAGTDTQYF. As DNA, the CDR3 is TGTGCCACCAGTGATTTTAAGACGGCCGGCACAGATACGCAGTATTTT. The chain carries TRBV24-1 and TRBJ2-3, with unresolved D. The germline CDR1 and CDR2 sequences are KGHDR and SFDVKD. The CDR3 totals 16 residues. Trimming cost V 1 base and J 1 base, with 11 bases left between them.

The chain has TRBV6-2 or TRBV6-3 and TRBJ2-1; maybe TRBD2 (6 bases). V gave up 6 bases and J gave up 10 bases, with 19 bases separating them. The CDR3 is 14 residues long. CDR1 is MNHEY and CDR2 is SVGEGT in the germline V gene. CDR3 nucleotide sequence: TGTGCCAGCAGCCCGGGACTCAGGGCGGTGGAGCAGTTCTTC. This sequence encodes CASSPGLRAVEQFF.

This clonotype was recorded a few times. The rearrangement links TRBV7-8 to TRBJ2-1; no clear D gene. The V and J ends lost 5 bases and 4 bases respectively, with 12 bases between them. The CDR3 is 14 amino acids. CDR1 is SGHVS, CDR2 FQNEAQ, per germline. The CDR3 DNA follows: TGTGCCAGCAGCCTTCGGGTGGGATACAATGAGCAGTTCTTC. Translation gives CASSLRVGYNEQFF.

The V and J genes are TRBV18 and TRBJ2-5; perhaps TRBD2 as D (6 bases). The CDR3 is 17 residues long. Germline loops: CDR1 KGHSH, CDR2 LQKENI. The V and J ends lost 5 bases and 5 bases respectively, with 24 bases between them. CDR3 region: CASSAGIAAVGAETQYF. The CDR3 DNA reads as TGTGCCAGCTCAGCGGGGATTGCGGCGGTCGGCGCCGAGACCCAGTACTTC.

The V call is TRBV7-8, the J call TRBJ2-2; 8 bases line up with TRBD1. The CDR3 has 16 residues. Per germline, CDR1 SGHVS and CDR2 FQNEAQ. Unmatched junction bases numbered 8, after V lost 3 bases and J lost 5 bases. The DNA for the CDR3 is TGTGCCAGCAGCTTGGCGGCGGGACAGGCGACCGGGGAGCTGTTTTTT. Its translation is CASSLAAGQATGELFF. The variable domain in full, with the rest retrieved from reference TRBV7-8 and TRBJ2-2, is GAGVSQSPRYKVAKRGQDVALRCDPISGHVSLFWYQQALGQGPEFLTYFQNEAQLDKSGLPSDRFFAERPEGSVSTLKIQRTQQEDSAVYLCASSLAAGQATGELFFGEGSRLTVL.

The chain carries TRBV6-1 and TRBJ2-1; tentatively, D is TRBD1 (6 bases). V lost 7 bases and J lost 7, with 8 bases in between. The CDR3 sequence is 11 residues long. CDR1 is MNHNS and CDR2 is SASEGT in the germline V gene. CDR3 DNA: TGTGCCAGCAACAGGGCTAATGAGCAGTTCTTC. Translated, it gives CASNRANEQFF.

J is TRBJ1-1 and V is TRBV7-2; maybe TRBD1 (5 bases). The CDR3 is made up of 14 amino acids. V lost 4 bases to trimming and J lost 1 base, with 10 bases between them. Germline V CDR1 and CDR2: SGHTA, FQGNSA. CDR3 residues: CASSSQAGNTEAFF. The CDR3 DNA reads TGTGCCAGCAGCTCACAGGCGGGGAACACTGAAGCTTTCTTT.

The CDR3 loop is CSAAAPGQAQSQPQHF. The CDR3 DNA follows: TGCAGTGCCGCCGCCCCTGGACAGGCCCAAAGTCAGCCCCAGCATTTT. This chain links TRBV20-1 with TRBJ1-5, with 7 bases aligning to TRBD1. CDR3 length: 16 residues. The germline CDR1 and CDR2 sequences are DFQATT and SNEGSKA (reference sequence). The V gene end was trimmed by 6 bases and the J gene end by 6 bases; junction bases not matched to a gene: 17.

The gene calls are TRBV5-1 and TRBJ2-7; TRBD1 agrees at 7 bases. The length of the CDR3 is 17 residues. CDR1 is SGHRS and CDR2 is YFSETQ in the germline V gene. The junction had 19 bases not matched to a gene; V was cut back by 8 bases and J by 2 bases. The CDR3 DNA follows: TGCGCCAGTCGCGATAGGGACAGCAGCTCTGATACCTACGAGCAGTACTTC. The encoded protein is CASRDRDSSSDTYEQYF.

Points on this clonotype: At one end the junction does not follow the germline gene, possibly because of a read error. The chain employs TRBV20-1 and TRBJ1-6, with D possibly TRBD1 on 5 matching bases. Germline CDR1 is DFQATT and CDR2 is SNEGSKA (reference sequence). CDR3 size: 16 residues. The CDR3 reads CSAREVKGLEGSPLHF. The CDR3 nucleotides read TGCAGTGCTAGAGAGGTGAAAGGGCTGGAGGGGTCACCCCTCCATTTT.

The V gene is TRBV12-3 or TRBV12-4, the J gene TRBJ2-7; no firm D call. V gave up 3 bases and J gave up 6 bases, with 12 bases separating them. This CDR3 region has 13 residues. CDR3 region: CASSFKEWFEQYF. CDR3 coding DNA: TGTGCCAGCAGTTTTAAAGAATGGTTCGAGCAGTACTTC.

The CDR3 spells CASSLASVNTGELFF. CDR3 sequence (DNA): TGTGCCAGCAGTTTAGCTAGCGTAAACACCGGGGAGCTGTTTTTT. The chain uses TRBV12-3 or TRBV12-4 and TRBJ2-2; perhaps TRBD2 as D (5 bases). V was trimmed by 0 bases and J by 2 bases, leaving 7 bases between them. This CDR3 has 15 amino acids.

The chain has TRBV9 and TRBJ1-6; 9 bases map to TRBD1. V dropped 3 bases and J dropped 8; count of bases not matched to a gene: 9. The germline V gene has CDR1 SGDLS and CDR2 YYNGEE. The CDR3 sequence is 16 residues long. The CDR3 is CASSASWTGADSPLHF. CDR3 in DNA: TGTGCCAGCAGCGCCTCTTGGACAGGGGCGGATTCACCCCTCCACTTT.

This chain connects TRBV7-2 to TRBJ2-3, with D tentatively TRBD2 (5 bases). The CDR3 spans 16 residues. Per germline, CDR1 SGHTA and CDR2 FQGNSA. Trimming cost V 1 base and J 6 bases, with 17 bases left between them. The CDR3 coding sequence is TGTGCCAGCAGCTTAGTATCGGGGAGCGGTCGTGATACGCAGTATTTT. Translated: CASSLVSGSGRDTQYF.

The chain recombines TRBV7-2 with TRBJ2-1; TRBD2 agrees at 8 bases. The germline gives CDR1 SGHTA, CDR2 FQGNSA. V shed 4 bases and J 12 bases; nucleotides not matched to a gene: 11. CDR3 length: 14 amino acids. CDR3 region: CASSSSGGPMVQFF. As DNA, the CDR3 is TGTGCCAGCAGCTCCTCGGGAGGGCCTATGGTGCAGTTCTTC.

This rearrangement joins TRBV20-1 to TRBJ2-5, with 8 bases identical to TRBD1. V lost 5 bases to trimming and J lost 2 bases; unmatched junction nucleotides: 10. This CDR3 region has 15 residues. CDR1 is DFQATT, CDR2 SNEGSKA, per germline (reference sequence). The CDR3: CSARALDRVQETQYF. The CDR3 region has the DNA TGCAGTGCTCGAGCTCTGGACAGGGTACAAGAGACCCAGTACTTC.

The V gene is TRBV5-1, the J gene TRBJ1-1; D not certain. From germline, CDR1 is SGHRS and CDR2 YFSETQ. This CDR3 contains 15 residues. V lost 0 bases and J lost 0, with 9 bases in between. CDR3 nucleotides: TGCGCCAGCAGCTTGGGTTCCCAGCTGAACACTGAAGCTTTCTTT. This gives the protein CASSLGSQLNTEAFF.

The J gene is TRBJ2-2, the V gene TRBV7-8; the D is unclear. With 2 bases removed from V and 6 bases from J, the gap between germline ends came to 7 bases. The CDR3 loop spans 13 amino acids. The germline V gene encodes CDR1 SGHVS and CDR2 FQNEAQ. CDR3 nucleotide sequence: TGTGCCAGCAGCTTATTTAGGTCCGGGGAGCTGTTTTTT. Encoded protein: CASSLFRSGELFF. Full variable domain (outside the CDR3, taken from reference TRBV7-8 and TRBJ2-2): GAGVSQSPRYKVAKRGQDVALRCDPISGHVSLFWYQQALGQGPEFLTYFQNEAQLDKSGLPSDRFFAERPEGSVSTLKIQRTQQEDSAVYLCASSLFRSGELFFGEGSRLTVL.